Following are 15 T cell receptor beta chains from one sample sequenced in a study of CD8 T cells in Susac syndrome. Random hexamers were used to reverse transcribe the RNA input (roughly 0.5 to 1 ug). Each CDR3 protein gets one entry after TCRdb re-called the immunoSEQ multiplex PCR reads with MiXCR. The sample has approximately 270,000 distinct CDR3 sequences, roughly 95% seen once. The material sequenced was CD4+ T cells from PBMCs. These receptors all come from a human donor with multiple sclerosis.

V is TRBV20-1 and J is TRBJ2-5; the match to TRBD1 covers 8 bases. This CDR3 contains 13 residues. The junction had 1 base not matched to a gene; V was cut back by 0 bases and J by 4 bases. Per germline, CDR1 DFQATT and CDR2 SNEGSKA (reference sequence). CDR3 in DNA: TGCAGTGCTAGAGATGACAGGGGAGAGACCCAGTACTTC. It translates to CSARDDRGETQYF.

The chain employs TRBV27 and TRBJ1-1; D is ambiguous. The CDR3 runs 14 residues. CDR1 is MNHEY and CDR2 is SMNVEV in the germline V gene (reference sequence). Trimming stripped 4 bases from V and 4 bases from J, with 13 bases between. The CDR3 spells CASSSLSKVTEAFF. CDR3 nucleotide sequence: TGTGCCAGCAGTTCCCTCTCCAAGGTCACTGAAGCTTTCTTT.

The gene calls are TRBV6-6 and TRBJ2-7; 7 bases map to TRBD1. J gave up 2 bases and V 5 bases, and 6 bases lay outside the gene matches. Germline V CDR1 and CDR2: MNHNY, SVGAGI (reference sequence). There are 14 residues in the CDR3. Here the CDR3 reads CASSKTGQTYEQYV. The CDR3, as DNA: TGTGCCAGCAGTAAAACGGGACAGACCTACGAGCAGTACGTC.

The chain carries TRBV19 and TRBJ1-5; D uncertain. CDR3 length equals 15 residues. V lost 5 bases to trimming and J lost 2 bases, with 13 bases between them. The germline V gene encodes CDR1 LNHDA and CDR2 SQIVND (reference sequence). CDR3 amino acids: CASSRQPRGNQPQHF. As DNA, the CDR3 is TGTGCCAGTAGTCGTCAACCACGGGGCAATCAGCCCCAGCATTTT. Together with reference TRBV19 and TRBJ1-5, the CDR3 gives the full variable domain: DGGITQSPKYLFRKEGQNVTLSCEQNLNHDAMYWYRQDPGQGLRLIYYSQIVNDFQKGDIAEGYSVSREKKESFPLTVTSAQKNPTAFYLCASSRQPRGNQPQHFGDGTRLSIL.

J is TRBJ2-2 and V is TRBV6-1; a weak D match, TRBD1 (5 bases). This CDR3 has 15 residues. V lost 4 bases to trimming and J lost 0 bases, with 9 bases between them. Germline-derived CDR1 and CDR2 are MNHNS and SASEGT. CDR3: CASSVKQANTGELFF. The CDR3 DNA sequence: TGTGCCAGCAGTGTGAAACAGGCGAACACCGGGGAGCTGTTTTTT.

The chain uses TRBV28 and TRBJ2-3; possibly TRBD1 for D (5 bases). CDR1 and CDR2 from the germline V gene are MDHEN and SYDVKM. V gave up 2 bases and J gave up 7 bases, with 13 bases separating them. There are 14 residues in the CDR3. The DNA of the CDR3 is TGTGCCAGCAGTTTAGGGGCGGTACTGAATACGCAGTATTTT. Its protein product is CASSLGAVLNTQYF. Using reference TRBV28 and TRBJ2-3 for the parts outside the CDR3, the full variable domain is DVKVTQSSRYLVKRTGEKVFLECVQDMDHENMFWYRQDPGLGLRLIYFSYDVKMKEKGDIPEGYSVSREKKERFSLILESASTNQTSMYLCASSLGAVLNTQYFGPGTRLTVL.

The chain is built from TRBV24-1 and TRBJ2-3, with 10 bases identical to TRBD2. In germline, CDR1 is KGHDR, CDR2 SFDVKD. The ends lost 5 bases at V and 0 bases at J; junction bases unmatched: 7. The CDR3 runs 17 residues. The CDR3 here is CATSVASGRLSTDTQYF. In DNA, the CDR3 is TGTGCCACCAGTGTGGCTAGCGGGAGACTAAGCACAGATACGCAGTATTTT.

The chain carries TRBV5-1 and TRBJ1-5; tentatively, D is TRBD1 (5 bases). The V gene's germline CDR1 is SGHRS and CDR2 YFSETQ. Trimming took off 4 bases at V and 5 bases at J, with 13 bases between the two ends. This CDR3 has 14 amino acids. CDR3 nucleotides: TGCGCCAGCAGCCCCAACGTGGGGGATCAGCCCCAGCATTTT. Encoded protein: CASSPNVGDQPQHF.

The chain employs TRBV2 and TRBJ2-1, with 9 bases identical to TRBD2. This CDR3 comprises 16 residues. With V trimmed by 3 bases and J by 9 bases, 12 bases remained unmatched. Germline V gene sequence: CDR1 SNHLY, CDR2 FYNNEI. The CDR3 DNA reads TGTGCCAGCAGTGACCCTATGGGTGGGACTAGCCGTGAGCAGTTCTTC. Encoded protein: CASSDPMGGTSREQFF.

The table lists this clonotype with a count of one. The V call is TRBV7-2, the J call TRBJ2-3; no reliable D call. Germline CDR1 is SGHTA and CDR2 is FQGNSA. V was cut by 3 bases and J by 3 bases, with 10 bases left in between. The CDR3 has 14 residues. The CDR3 is CASSFRPLTDTQYF. The DNA of the CDR3 is TGTGCCAGCAGCTTCCGCCCATTGACAGATACGCAGTATTTT.

CDR3 in amino acids: CASSIGGLTEAFF. CDR3 nucleotide sequence: TGTGCCAGTAGTATTGGTGGTCTTACTGAAGCTTTCTTT. V usage is TRBV19 and J usage is TRBJ1-1, with no clear D. Germline CDR1 and CDR2: LNHDA and SQIVND (reference sequence). With 3 bases removed from V and 5 bases from J, the gap between germline ends came to 10 bases. This CDR3 spans 13 amino acids. The variable domain in full, completed from reference TRBV19 and TRBJ1-1, reads DGGITQSPKYLFRKEGQNVTLSCEQNLNHDAMYWYRQDPGQGLRLIYYSQIVNDFQKGDIAEGYSVSREKKESFPLTVTSAQKNPTAFYLCASSIGGLTEAFFGQGTRLTVV.

This clonotype was observed a handful of times. V is TRBV27 and J is TRBJ2-5, with D perhaps matching TRBD1 (5 bases). CDR1 MNHEY and CDR2 SMNVEV come from the germline V gene (reference sequence). The CDR3 totals 14 residues. V lost 0 bases and J lost 5, with 10 bases in between. The chain's CDR3 is CASSLSGRVETQYF. The CDR3, as DNA: TGTGCCAGCAGTTTATCGGGCAGGGTTGAGACCCAGTACTTC.

The J gene is TRBJ2-3, the V gene TRBV28; the D call may be TRBD1 or TRBD2 (6 bases each). Trimming pared 10 bases from V and 4 bases from J, leaving 12 bases between. This CDR3 is built from 12 residues. The germline V gene has CDR1 MDHEN and CDR2 SYDVKM. CDR3 sequence reads: CATWGASDTQYF. The CDR3 region has the DNA TGTGCCACGTGGGGGGCCTCAGATACGCAGTATTTT. Based on the CDR3 plus reference TRBV28 and TRBJ2-3, the full variable domain is DVKVTQSSRYLVKRTGEKVFLECVQDMDHENMFWYRQDPGLGLRLIYFSYDVKMKEKGDIPEGYSVSREKKERFSLILESASTNQTSMYLCATWGASDTQYFGPGTRLTVL.

The chain joins TRBV7-9 to TRBJ2-7; D remains ambiguous. The CDR3 runs to 13 residues. V was pared by 5 bases and J by 2 bases, with 10 bases between. Germline values: CDR1 SEHNR, CDR2 FQNEAQ (reference sequence). The CDR3 is CASSKTPAYEQYF. The DNA of the CDR3 is TGTGCCAGCAGCAAAACACCTGCCTACGAGCAGTACTTC. The whole variable domain, filled in from reference TRBV7-9 and TRBJ2-7, reads DTGVSQNPRHKITKRGQNVTFRCDPISEHNRLYWYRQTLGQGPEFLTYFQNEAQLEKSRLLSDRFSAERPKGSFSTLEIQRTEQGDSAMYLCASSKTPAYEQYFGPGTRLTVT.

V usage is TRBV12-3 or TRBV12-4 and J usage is TRBJ2-2; 10 bases map to TRBD2. V was clipped by 3 bases and J by 7 bases; unmatched bases: 14. This CDR3 comprises 18 residues. The CDR3 is CASSFEPVSGRAVGELFF. In DNA, the CDR3 is TGTGCCAGCAGTTTTGAGCCCGTAAGCGGGAGGGCCGTCGGGGAGCTGTTTTTT.